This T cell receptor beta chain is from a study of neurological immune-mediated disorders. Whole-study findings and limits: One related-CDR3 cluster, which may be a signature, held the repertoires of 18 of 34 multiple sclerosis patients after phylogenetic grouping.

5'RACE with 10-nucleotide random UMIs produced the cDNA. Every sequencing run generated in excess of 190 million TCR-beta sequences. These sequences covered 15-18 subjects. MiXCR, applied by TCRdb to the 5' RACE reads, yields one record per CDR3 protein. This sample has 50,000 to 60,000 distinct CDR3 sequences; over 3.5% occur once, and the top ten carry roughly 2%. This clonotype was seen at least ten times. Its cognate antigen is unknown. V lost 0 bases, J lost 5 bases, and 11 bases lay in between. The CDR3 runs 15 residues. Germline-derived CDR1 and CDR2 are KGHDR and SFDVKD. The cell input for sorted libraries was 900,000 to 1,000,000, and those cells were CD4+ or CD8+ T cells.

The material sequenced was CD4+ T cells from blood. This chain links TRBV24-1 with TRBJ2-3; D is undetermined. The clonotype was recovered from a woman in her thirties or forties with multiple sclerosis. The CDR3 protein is CATSDLGSSLDTQYF. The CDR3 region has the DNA TGTGCCACCAGTGATTTGGGCTCCTCACTAGATACGCAGTATTTT.